This T cell receptor (beta chain) derives from a study of T-cell reconstitution after alpha-beta-depleted transplantation in children. The germline gives CDR1 DFQATT, CDR2 SNEGSKA (reference sequence). The CDR3 sequence is 14 residues long. V was clipped by 6 bases and J by 7 bases; unmatched bases: 10. TCRbeta library preparation incorporated unique molecular identifiers. TCRdb re-analysed the PCR reads in MiXCR, keeping a single row per CDR3 protein. The table has 600,000 to 700,000 distinct CDR3 sequences, approximately 15% seen once. This clonotype was recorded many times. This specimen consisted of PBMCs from the stem cell graft donor, obtained from the stem cell graft. The receptor was isolated from a human donor who donated a stem cell graft to a child with acute myeloid leukemia. The V and J genes are TRBV20-1 and TRBJ1-4; TRBD1 aligns across 8 bases. The CDR3 DNA sequence: TGCAGTGCAACGGGACAGGCGAGAGTTGAAAAACTGTTTTTT. It encodes CSATGQARVEKLFF.